This TCR beta chain was identified during a study of blood T cells in healthy people across ages. The germline V gene has CDR1 SGHTA and CDR2 FQGNSA. This CDR3 has 16 amino acids. The V and J ends lost 5 bases and 0 bases, in that order; junction bases with no gene match: 6. Next came a second PCR, run for 7 to 11 cycles, which used a sample-barcoded 5' primer along with a J-beta primer mix. CDR3-containing paired-end reads numbering at least 2.5 million came from each sample. One entry per CDR3 protein, called by TCRdb with MiXCR from the 5' RACE reads. The table lists hundreds of thousands of distinct CDR3 sequences, roughly 49% of them singletons, with roughly 30% in the top ten. A word on this clonotype: The target antigen is unknown.

Notes on the study in general: In long-lived donors, naive CD4+ cell counts and diversity exceeded those of aged donors.

The specimen sequenced was blood. This chain joins TRBV7-2 and TRBJ2-1; 8 bases line up with TRBD2. This sequence originates from a woman in her fifties or sixties in good health. For the CDR3, the DNA is TGTGCCAGCAGCGAACTAGCGGACCTCTCCTACAATGAGCAGTTCTTC. Amino acids: CASSELADLSYNEQFF.